These 20 T cell receptor beta chains originate from one sample sequenced in a study of tumor and adjacent non-tumor tissue in lung cancer. No cell sorting was done before RNA was extracted from the tissue. The normal lung tissue was taken more than 3 cm from the tumor edge. TCRbeta libraries were built with three rounds of nested PCR, modified from ARM-PCR. TCRdb processed the multiplex PCR reads anew with MiXCR; each CDR3 protein has one entry. The table includes around 99,000 distinct CDR3 sequences, 62% detected once. The sequencing input was distant non-tumor lung tissue. These receptors were obtained from a man between 60 and 75 years old with non-small cell lung cancer.

A word on this clonotype: A junction end diverges from the germline sequence, so it may reflect a read error. The V gene is TRBV5-4, the J gene TRBJ2-5, with 8 bases that match TRBD1. Per the germline V gene, CDR1 is SGHNT and CDR2 is YYREEE (reference sequence). The CDR3 totals 15 residues. The CDR3 loop is CASGLLGQGEVTQYF. CDR3 in DNA: TGTGCCAGCGGCTTGCTCGGACAGGGTGAAGTGACCCAGTACTTC.

The rearrangement uses TRBV19 and TRBJ1-5, with TRBD1 as a possible D gene (5 bases). Germline CDR1 reads LNHDA; CDR2 reads SQIVND (reference sequence). The V and J ends lost 3 bases and 0 bases respectively, with 12 bases between them. The CDR3 contains 16 residues. CDR3 sequence: CASSIRDGNSNQPQHF. DNA for the CDR3: TGTGCCAGTAGTATTAGGGACGGAAATAGCAATCAGCCCCAGCATTTT.

This clonotype was seen a single time. Germline and junction disagree at one end, which may indicate a read error. CDR3 sequence: CASSELEGDNSHLHF. CDR3 bases: TGTGCCAGCAGTGAATTGGAAGGGGATAATTCACACCTCCACTTT. The chain is built from TRBV6-1 and TRBJ1-6; D may be TRBD1 (5 bases). The CDR3 totals 15 residues. Germline-derived CDR1 and CDR2 are MNHNS and SASEGT.

V gene TRBV5-4 combines with J gene TRBJ2-2; D might be TRBD2 (6 bases). V shed 6 bases and J shed 7 bases, with 22 bases lying between them. Per the germline V gene, CDR1 is SGHNT and CDR2 is YYREEE (reference sequence). This CDR3 comprises 16 residues. The CDR3 DNA reads TGTGCCAGCAACTCATCCGGGACTTCCAAAGACGGGGAGCTGTTTTTT. Its translation is CASNSSGTSKDGELFF. The whole variable domain, filled in from reference TRBV5-4 and TRBJ2-2, reads ETGVTQSPTHLIKTRGQQVTLRCSSQSGHNTVSWYQQALGQGPQFIFQYYREEENGRGNFPPRFSGLQFPNYSSELNVNALELDDSALYLCASNSSGTSKDGELFFGEGSRLTVL.

Comments on this clonotype: A read error may account for a junction end that differs from germline. The chain has TRBV24-1 and TRBJ2-1; D ambiguous. The CDR3 has 15 amino acids. CDR1 is KGHDR and CDR2 is SFDVKD in the germline V gene. The CDR3 nucleotides are TGTGCCACCAGTGATTCCCTTGGTAGGTACAATGAGCAGTTATTC. It translates to CATSDSLGRYNEQLF.

As for this clonotype: The CDR3 does not close with the conserved phenylalanine or tryptophan, likely indicating a read error. V is TRBV6-2 or TRBV6-3 and J is TRBJ2-5; weak D call: TRBD2 (5 bases). CDR3 size: 12 residues. Per the germline V gene, CDR1 is MNHEY and CDR2 is SVGEGT. The V end was cut by 11 bases, the J end by 5 bases, with 15 bases between. The DNA for the CDR3 is TGTGCCTGCACCGGACTCAGGGAGACCCAGTACTTA. Translation gives CACTGLRETQYL.

About this clonotype itself: At one end, the junction sequence differs from germline, possibly due to a read error. This chain links TRBV4-3 with TRBJ1-2; 9 bases fit TRBD1. CDR3 length equals 14 residues. From germline, CDR1 is LGHNA and CDR2 YSLEER. The CDR3 coding sequence is TGCGCCAGTAGCCTTATACAGGGGGCTGCTGGCTACACCTTC. The encoded protein is CASSLIQGAAGYTF.

The chain links TRBV10-2 to TRBJ2-1; tentatively, D is TRBD2 (5 bases). Germline loops: CDR1 WSHSY, CDR2 SAAADI. This CDR3 has 11 amino acids. Trimming pared 10 bases from V and 8 bases from J, leaving 12 bases between. The chain's CDR3 is CATSQRDEQFF. The CDR3 bases are TGCGCCACCTCCCAGAGGGATGAGCAGTTCTTC.

In the case of this clonotype: One junction end does not reproduce the germline sequence, and a read error may be involved. The rearrangement joins TRBV6-5 to TRBJ2-1; 10 nucleotides match TRBD2. Per the germline V gene, CDR1 is MNHEY and CDR2 is SVGAGI. This CDR3 has 16 amino acids. CDR3 bases: TGTGCCAGCAGCGCAAGACTAGCGGGTGGGGTCAATGAGCACTTCTTC. This translates into CASSARLAGGVNEHFF.

With regard to this clonotype: A read error may explain this, as a much larger clone is one base away. The CDR3 here is CASSSGNYGNTF. The CDR3 region has the DNA TGTGCCAGCAGTTCAGGGAACTATGGCAACACCTTC. The chain joins TRBV12-3 or TRBV12-4 to TRBJ1-2, with D maybe TRBD1 (5 bases). The CDR3 totals 12 residues.

On this clonotype itself: A junction end diverges from the germline sequence, so it may reflect a read error. The chain couples TRBV12-3 or TRBV12-4 to TRBJ1-2; weak D call: TRBD1 (5 bases). CDR3 length equals 15 residues. The chain's CDR3 is CASSRRGTFGAGYTF. The CDR3, as DNA: TGCGCCAGCAGCCGGCGGGGGACCTTCGGGGCTGGCTACACCTTC.

This chain joins TRBV30 and TRBJ2-3, with 7 bases lining up with TRBD2. CDR3 size: 13 residues. The trim removed 3 bases at V and 5 bases at J, leaving 5 bases unmatched. Germline V CDR1 and CDR2: GTSNPN, SVGIG (reference sequence). CDR3 loop: CAWRVGGRDTQYF. The CDR3 bases are TGTGCCTGGAGAGTGGGCGGGAGAGATACGCAGTATTTT.

In its sample, this clonotype was seen once. The chain combines TRBV6-5 with TRBJ2-7, with D possibly matching TRBD1 (6 bases). The CDR3 is 14 residues long. V was clipped by 4 bases and J by 10 bases, with 20 bases between them. The germline V gene encodes CDR1 MNHEY and CDR2 SVGAGI. The CDR3 coding sequence is TGTGCCAGCAGTTGGGGGACAAGGAGGAGTGACCAGTACTTC. This encodes CASSWGTRRSDQYF.

By sample fraction, this clonotype is medium-sized. This chain's CDR3 is CASSQESVPGYEQYF. CDR3 nucleotides: TGTGCCAGCAGCCAAGAATCAGTGCCCGGTTACGAGCAGTACTTC. The chain is built from TRBV4-2 and TRBJ2-7; D is unresolved. The ends were cut back, 0 bases at V and 4 bases at J, with 13 bases in the middle. The V gene's germline CDR1 is LGHNA and CDR2 YNFKEQ. The CDR3 loop spans 15 amino acids.

Turning to this clonotype: Lacking the conserved final phenylalanine or tryptophan, this CDR3 likely reflects a read error. The chain uses TRBV12-3 or TRBV12-4 and TRBJ2-1; 12 bases fit TRBD2. The J segment lost 7 bases and the V segment lost 9 bases, leaving 10 bases of the junction unmatched. The CDR3 extends over 15 amino acids. The CDR3: CARSPGLAGRNEQFL. The CDR3 DNA follows: TGTGCCAGAAGCCCCGGACTAGCGGGGAGGAATGAGCAGTTCCTC.

With regard to this clonotype: At one end the junction does not follow the germline gene, possibly because of a read error. V and J are TRBV13 and TRBJ2-1; tentatively, D is TRBD2 (6 bases). This CDR3 contains 14 residues. In germline, CDR1 is PRHDT, CDR2 FYEKMQ (reference sequence). The CDR3 bases are TGCTCCAGCAGCTTACGTGGAGGGGCGGATGAGCAGTTCTTC. Its translation is CSSSLRGGADEQFF.

There are a few counts of this clonotype. The chain joins TRBV7-9 to TRBJ2-2; D is possibly TRBD2 (5 bases). The CDR3 loop spans 15 amino acids. Deletions cut 1 base from V and 6 bases from J, with 12 bases between. CDR1 and CDR2 (germline): SEHNR, FQNEAQ (reference sequence). The CDR3 nucleotides are TGTGCCAGCAGCTTAGTGCGCGGGCGTCCCGGGGAGCTGTTTTTT. Translation gives CASSLVRGRPGELFF.

Comment on this clonotype: An end of the junction does not agree with germline; a read error may underlie this. The chain recombines TRBV29-1 with TRBJ1-1, with D unresolved. The germline V gene encodes CDR1 SQVTM and CDR2 ANQGSEA. This CDR3 spans 15 amino acids. The CDR3: CSVLNPPGRNTEAFF. The CDR3 DNA sequence: TGCAGCGTTCTCAATCCCCCGGGTAGGAACACTGAAGCCTTCTTT.

In this sample, this clonotype turned up once. A junction end diverges from the germline sequence, so it may reflect a read error. This sequence joins TRBV4-2 and TRBJ1-3; D not certain. Germline-derived CDR1 and CDR2 are LGHNA and YNFKEQ. The CDR3 runs 18 residues. CDR3 nucleotide sequence: TGTGCCAGCAGCCAAGAGTCAGTCGGCACAGTCTCTGGGAACACCGTATATTTT. Translated: CASSQESVGTVSGNTVYF.

This clonotype was observed a single time. This may be a read error: a much more frequent sequence differs by one nucleotide. This rearrangement joins TRBV5-1 to TRBJ1-1; 7 bases map to TRBD1. The CDR3 consists of 15 residues. Germline V gene sequence: CDR1 SGHRS, CDR2 YFSETQ. CDR3 sequence (DNA): TGCGTCAGCAGCTTTGTAAGGGGGCGCGACACTGAAGCTTTCTTT. It specifies CVSSFVRGRDTEAFF.